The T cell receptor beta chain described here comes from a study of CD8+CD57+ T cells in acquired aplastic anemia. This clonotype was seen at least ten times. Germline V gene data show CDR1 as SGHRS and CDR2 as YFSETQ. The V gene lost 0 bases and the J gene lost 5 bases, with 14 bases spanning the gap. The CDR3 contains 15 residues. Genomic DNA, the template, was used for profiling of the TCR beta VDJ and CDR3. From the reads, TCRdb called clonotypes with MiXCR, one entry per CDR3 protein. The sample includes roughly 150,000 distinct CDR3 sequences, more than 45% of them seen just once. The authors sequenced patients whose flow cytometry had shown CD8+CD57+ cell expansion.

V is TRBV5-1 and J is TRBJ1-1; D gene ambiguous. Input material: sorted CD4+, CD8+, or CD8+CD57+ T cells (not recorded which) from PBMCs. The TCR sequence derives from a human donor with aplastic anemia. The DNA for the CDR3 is TGCGCCAGCAGCTTGGGTAGATTGACGGAAACTGAAGCTTTCTTT. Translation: CASSLGRLTETEAFF.